These 2 T cell receptor beta chains came from one sample sequenced in a study of shared T cell receptors in the human thymus. The assay was immunoSEQ multiplex PCR, and TCRdb's table has in-frame clones only and misses some. The sample gives hundreds of thousands of clones, about 80% of which show up once; around 0.013% is in the top ten. The same data also went into a second study, on human thymus T cells.

The sample comprised thymocytes. The receptors originated from a boy under two years old with a congenital heart defect.

This sequence joins TRBV29-1 and TRBJ1-1; D possibly corresponds to TRBD1 (5 bases). V was trimmed by 0 bases and J by 1 base, leaving 21 bases between them. The CDR3 consists of 18 residues. The germline gives CDR1 SQVTM, CDR2 ANQGSEA. CDR3 nucleotide sequence: TGCAGCGTTGAAGATACGGCCGCCGGGGGAGAATCGAACACTGAAGCTTTCTTT. Amino acids: CSVEDTAAGGESNTEAFF.

This clone has a single count. This chain uses TRBV29-1 with TRBJ2-3, with 15 bases identical to TRBD2. This CDR3 spans 16 amino acids. V shed 7 bases, J shed 6 bases, and the junction held 11 bases outside the gene matches. Per germline, CDR1 SQVTM and CDR2 ANQGSEA. This CDR3 reads CSALLGGLAGGDTQYF. The CDR3 nucleotides are TGCAGCGCCTTGTTGGGTGGACTAGCGGGAGGGGATACGCAGTATTTT.